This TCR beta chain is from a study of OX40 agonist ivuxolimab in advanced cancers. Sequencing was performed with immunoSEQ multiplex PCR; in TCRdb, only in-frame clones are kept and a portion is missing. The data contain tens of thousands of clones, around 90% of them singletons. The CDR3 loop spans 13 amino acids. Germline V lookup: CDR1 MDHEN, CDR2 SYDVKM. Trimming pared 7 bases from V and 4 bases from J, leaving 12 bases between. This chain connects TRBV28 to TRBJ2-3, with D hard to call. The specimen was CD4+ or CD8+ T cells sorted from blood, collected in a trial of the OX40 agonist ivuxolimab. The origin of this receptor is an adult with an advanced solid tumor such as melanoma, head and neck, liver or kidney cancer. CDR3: CASTLSRPDTQYF. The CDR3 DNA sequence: TGTGCCAGCACCCTAAGTCGGCCAGATACGCAGTATTTT.